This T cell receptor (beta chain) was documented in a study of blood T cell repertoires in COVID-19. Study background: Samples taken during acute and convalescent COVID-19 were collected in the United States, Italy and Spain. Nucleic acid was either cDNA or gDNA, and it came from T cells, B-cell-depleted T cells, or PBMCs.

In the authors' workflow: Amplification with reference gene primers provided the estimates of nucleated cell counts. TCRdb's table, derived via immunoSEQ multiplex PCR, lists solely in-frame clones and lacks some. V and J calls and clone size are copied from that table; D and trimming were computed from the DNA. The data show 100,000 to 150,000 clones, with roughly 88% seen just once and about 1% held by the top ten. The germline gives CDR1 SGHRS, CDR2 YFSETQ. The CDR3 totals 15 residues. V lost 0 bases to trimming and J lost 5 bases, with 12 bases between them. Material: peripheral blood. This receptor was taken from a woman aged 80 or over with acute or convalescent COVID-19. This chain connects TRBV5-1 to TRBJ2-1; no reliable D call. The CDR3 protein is CASSLVVKQNNEQFF. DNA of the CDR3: TGCGCCAGCAGCTTGGTAGTAAAACAGAACAATGAGCAGTTCTTC.